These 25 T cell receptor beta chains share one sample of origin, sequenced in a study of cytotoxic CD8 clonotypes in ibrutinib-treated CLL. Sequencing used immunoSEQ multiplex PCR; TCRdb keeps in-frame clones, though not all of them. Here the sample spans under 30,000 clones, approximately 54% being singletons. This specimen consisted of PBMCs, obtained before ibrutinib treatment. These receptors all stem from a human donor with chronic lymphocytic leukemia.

DNA for the CDR3: TGTGCCAGCAGTCCAGGACAGGGGGCGTACTACGAGCAGTACTTC. It is translated as CASSPGQGAYYEQYF. The rearrangement links TRBV4-2 to TRBJ2-7; 11 bases line up with TRBD1. The CDR3 runs to 15 residues. Germline values: CDR1 LGHNA, CDR2 YNFKEQ. The junction had 7 bases not matched to a gene; V was cut back by 6 bases and J by 3 bases.

Here the CDR3 DNA reads TGTGCCAGCAGCGCTGACAGTTTCGTAAGAAACACCATATATTTT. Translated, it gives CASSADSFVRNTIYF. J is TRBJ1-3 and V is TRBV7-8, with D possibly matching TRBD1 (5 bases). Germline assignment: CDR1 SGHVS and CDR2 FQNEAQ. V was pared by 5 bases and J by 5 bases, with 16 bases between. The CDR3 has 15 amino acids.

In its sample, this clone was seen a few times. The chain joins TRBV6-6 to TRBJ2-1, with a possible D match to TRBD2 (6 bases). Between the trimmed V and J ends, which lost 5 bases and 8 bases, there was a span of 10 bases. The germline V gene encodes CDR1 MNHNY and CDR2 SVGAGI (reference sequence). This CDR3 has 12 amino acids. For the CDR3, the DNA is TGTGCCAGCAGTATCCCGGGGGATGAGCAGTTCTTC. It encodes CASSIPGDEQFF.

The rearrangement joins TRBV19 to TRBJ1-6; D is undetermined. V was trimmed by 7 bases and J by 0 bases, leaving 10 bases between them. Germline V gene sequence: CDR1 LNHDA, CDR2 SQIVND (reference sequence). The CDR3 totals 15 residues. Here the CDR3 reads CASKLRSSYNSPLHF. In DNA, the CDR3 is TGTGCCAGTAAACTCAGGAGCTCCTATAATTCACCCCTCCACTTT.

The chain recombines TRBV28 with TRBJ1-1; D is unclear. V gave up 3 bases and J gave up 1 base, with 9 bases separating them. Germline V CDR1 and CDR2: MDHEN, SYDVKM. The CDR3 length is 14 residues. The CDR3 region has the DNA TGTGCCAGCAGTTTTAGCACAGCGAACACTGAAGCTTTCTTT. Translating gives CASSFSTANTEAFF.

This CDR3 reads CASTYQGNQPQHF. The DNA of the CDR3 is TGTGCCAGTACTTATCAGGGAAATCAGCCCCAGCATTTT. The V call is TRBV19, the J call TRBJ1-5; a weak D match, TRBD1 (5 bases). Germline V CDR1 and CDR2: LNHDA, SQIVND (reference sequence). CDR3 size: 13 residues. V lost 7 bases to trimming and J lost 4 bases, with 11 bases between them.

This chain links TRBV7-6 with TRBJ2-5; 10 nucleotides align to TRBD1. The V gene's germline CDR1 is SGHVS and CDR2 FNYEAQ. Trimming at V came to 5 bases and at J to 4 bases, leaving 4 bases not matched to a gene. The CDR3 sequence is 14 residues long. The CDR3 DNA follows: TGTGCCAGCAGCCACTGGGACAGGGGAGAGACCCAGTACTTC. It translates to CASSHWDRGETQYF.

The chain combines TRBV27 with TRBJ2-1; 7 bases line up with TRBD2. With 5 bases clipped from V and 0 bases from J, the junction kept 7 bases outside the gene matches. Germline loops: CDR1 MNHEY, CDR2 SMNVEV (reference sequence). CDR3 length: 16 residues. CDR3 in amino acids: CASSLSRGSSYNEQFF. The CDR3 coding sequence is TGTGCCAGCAGTCTCTCGCGGGGGAGCTCCTACAATGAGCAGTTCTTC.

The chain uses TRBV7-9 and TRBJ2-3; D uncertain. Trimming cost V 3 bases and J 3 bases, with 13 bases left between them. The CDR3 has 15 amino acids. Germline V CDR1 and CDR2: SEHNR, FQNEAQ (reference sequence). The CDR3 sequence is CASSFSTVRTDTQYF. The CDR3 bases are TGTGCCAGCAGCTTCTCAACGGTGAGGACAGATACGCAGTATTTT.

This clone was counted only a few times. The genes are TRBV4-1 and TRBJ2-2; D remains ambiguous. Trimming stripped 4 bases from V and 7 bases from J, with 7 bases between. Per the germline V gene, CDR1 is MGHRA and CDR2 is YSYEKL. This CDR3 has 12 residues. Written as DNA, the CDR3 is TGCGCCAGCAGCCTTGTCTTCGGGGAGCTGTTTTTT. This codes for CASSLVFGELFF.

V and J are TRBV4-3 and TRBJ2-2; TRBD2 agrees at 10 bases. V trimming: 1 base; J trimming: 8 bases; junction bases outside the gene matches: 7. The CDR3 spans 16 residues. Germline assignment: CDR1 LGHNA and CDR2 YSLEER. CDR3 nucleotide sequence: TGCGCCAGCAGCCAAGGTCTCCTAGCGGGAGCTGGGGAGCTGTTTTTT. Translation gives CASSQGLLAGAGELFF.

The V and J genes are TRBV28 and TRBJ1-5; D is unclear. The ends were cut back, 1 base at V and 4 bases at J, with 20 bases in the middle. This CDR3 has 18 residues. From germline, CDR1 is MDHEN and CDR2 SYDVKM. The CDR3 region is CASSLYSPVRGLNQPQHF. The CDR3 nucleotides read TGTGCCAGCAGTTTATATTCCCCTGTTCGGGGTCTTAATCAGCCCCAGCATTTT.

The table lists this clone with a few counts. The CDR3, as DNA: TGTGCCAGCTCACCAAGTGAGAGAATCACCGGGGAGCTGTTTTTT. This codes for CASSPSERITGELFF. The rearrangement uses TRBV18 and TRBJ2-2; D unclear. In germline, CDR1 is KGHSH, CDR2 LQKENI. CDR3 size: 15 residues. V was pared by 2 bases and J by 4 bases, with 11 bases between.

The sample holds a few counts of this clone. The CDR3 DNA sequence: TGTGCCAGCTCACCCTCGGTCTGGACAGCTTGGGTAGAGACCCAGTACTTC. Its protein product is CASSPSVWTAWVETQYF. The genes are TRBV18 and TRBJ2-5; D may be TRBD1 (6 bases). CDR3 length equals 17 residues. The V gene lost 3 bases and the J gene lost 4 bases, with 21 bases spanning the gap. Per the germline V gene, CDR1 is KGHSH and CDR2 is LQKENI.

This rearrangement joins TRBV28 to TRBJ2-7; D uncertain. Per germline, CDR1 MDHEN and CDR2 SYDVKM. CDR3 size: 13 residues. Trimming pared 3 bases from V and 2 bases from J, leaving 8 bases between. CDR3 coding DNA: TGTGCCAGCAGTTTGTACCCTACCTACGAGCAGTACTTC. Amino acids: CASSLYPTYEQYF.

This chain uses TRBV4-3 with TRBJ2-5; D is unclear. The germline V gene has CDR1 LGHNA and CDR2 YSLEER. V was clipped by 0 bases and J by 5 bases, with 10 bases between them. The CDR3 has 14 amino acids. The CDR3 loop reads CASSQDLNGETQYF. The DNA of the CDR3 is TGCGCCAGCAGCCAAGATCTGAACGGTGAGACCCAGTACTTC.

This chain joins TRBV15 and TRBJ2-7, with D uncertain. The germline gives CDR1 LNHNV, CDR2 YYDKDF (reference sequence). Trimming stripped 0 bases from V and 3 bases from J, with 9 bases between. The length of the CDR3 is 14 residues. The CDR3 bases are TGTGCCACCAGCAGAGATGGGAAGTACTACGAGCAGTACTTC. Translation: CATSRDGKYYEQYF. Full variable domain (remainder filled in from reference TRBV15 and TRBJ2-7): DAMVIQNPRYQVTQFGKPVTLSCSQTLNHNVMYWYQQKSSQAPKLLFHYYDKDFNNEADTPDNFQSRRPNTSFCFLDIRSPGLGDTAMYLCATSRDGKYYEQYFGPGTRLTVT.

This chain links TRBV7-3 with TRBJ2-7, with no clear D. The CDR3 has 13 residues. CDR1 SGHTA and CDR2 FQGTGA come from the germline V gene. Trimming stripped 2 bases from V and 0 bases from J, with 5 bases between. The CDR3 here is CASSLVSSYEQYF. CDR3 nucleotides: TGTGCCAGCAGCTTAGTGAGCTCCTACGAGCAGTACTTC. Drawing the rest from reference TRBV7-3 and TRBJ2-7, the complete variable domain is GAGVSQTPSNKVTEKGKYVELRCDPISGHTALYWYRQSLGQGPEFLIYFQGTGAADDSGLPNDRFFAVRPEGSVSTLKIQRTERGDSAVYLCASSLVSSYEQYFGPGTRLTVT.

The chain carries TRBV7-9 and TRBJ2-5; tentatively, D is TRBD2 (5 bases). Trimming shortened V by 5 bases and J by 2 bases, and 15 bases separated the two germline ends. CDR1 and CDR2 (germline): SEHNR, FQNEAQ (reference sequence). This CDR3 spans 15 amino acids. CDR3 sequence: CASSPGAEKQETQYF. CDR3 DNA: TGTGCCAGCAGCCCAGGAGCGGAAAAGCAAGAGACCCAGTACTTC.

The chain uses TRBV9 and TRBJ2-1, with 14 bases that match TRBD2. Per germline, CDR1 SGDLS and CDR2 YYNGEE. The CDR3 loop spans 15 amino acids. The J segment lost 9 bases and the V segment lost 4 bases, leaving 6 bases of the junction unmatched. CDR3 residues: CASSMTSGRAGEQFF. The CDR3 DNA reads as TGTGCCAGCAGCATGACTAGCGGGAGGGCCGGTGAGCAGTTCTTC.

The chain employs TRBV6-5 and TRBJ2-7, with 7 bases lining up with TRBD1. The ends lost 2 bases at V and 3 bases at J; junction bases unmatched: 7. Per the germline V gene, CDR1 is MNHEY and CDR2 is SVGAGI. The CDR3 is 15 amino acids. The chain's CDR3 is CASSYRGRQLYEQYF. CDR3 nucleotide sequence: TGTGCCAGCAGTTACAGGGGGCGCCAACTCTACGAGCAGTACTTC.

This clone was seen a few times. The CDR3, as DNA: TGTGCCAGTTCCTTCAATCCCGGGGAGCTGTTTTTT. Its protein is CASSFNPGELFF. The chain has TRBV2 and TRBJ2-2; D is unclear. V gave up 9 bases and J gave up 6 bases, with 11 bases separating them. This CDR3 comprises 12 residues. CDR1 is SNHLY, CDR2 FYNNEI, per germline.

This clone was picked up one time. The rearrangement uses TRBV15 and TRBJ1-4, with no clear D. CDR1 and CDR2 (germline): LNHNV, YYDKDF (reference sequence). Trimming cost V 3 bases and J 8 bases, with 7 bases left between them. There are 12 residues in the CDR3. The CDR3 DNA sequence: TGTGCCACCAGCAGGACATCAGAAAAACTGTTTTTT. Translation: CATSRTSEKLFF.

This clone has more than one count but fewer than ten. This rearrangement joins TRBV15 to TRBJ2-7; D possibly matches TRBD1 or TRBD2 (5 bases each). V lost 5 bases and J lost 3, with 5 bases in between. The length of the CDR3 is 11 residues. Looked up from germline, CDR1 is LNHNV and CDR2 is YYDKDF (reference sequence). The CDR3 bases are TGTGCCACCAGCGGGGGCTACGAGCAGTACTTC. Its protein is CATSGGYEQYF.

For the CDR3, the DNA is TGCGCCAGCAGCCAAGCTGGGACAGGGTCCTACGAGCAGTACTTC. It yields the protein CASSQAGTGSYEQYF. The J gene is TRBJ2-7, the V gene TRBV4-1, with 9 bases matching TRBD1. Germline V gene sequence: CDR1 MGHRA, CDR2 YSYEKL. The CDR3 runs 15 residues. V lost 1 base and J lost 1; bases outside the gene matches: 2.